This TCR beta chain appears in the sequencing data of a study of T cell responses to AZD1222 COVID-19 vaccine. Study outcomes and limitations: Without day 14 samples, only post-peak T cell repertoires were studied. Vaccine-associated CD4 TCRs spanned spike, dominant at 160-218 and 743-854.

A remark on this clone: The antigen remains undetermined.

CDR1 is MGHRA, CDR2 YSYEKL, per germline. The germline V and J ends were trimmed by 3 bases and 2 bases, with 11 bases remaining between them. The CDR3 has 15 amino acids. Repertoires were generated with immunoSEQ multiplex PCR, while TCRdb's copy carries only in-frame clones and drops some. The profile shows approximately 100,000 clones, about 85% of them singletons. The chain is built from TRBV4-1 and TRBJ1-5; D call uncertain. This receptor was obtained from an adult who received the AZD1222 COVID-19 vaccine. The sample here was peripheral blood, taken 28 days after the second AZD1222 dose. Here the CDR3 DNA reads TGCGCCAGCAGCCAGCCAAAGACTGGCAATCAGCCCCAGCATTTT. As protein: CASSQPKTGNQPQHF.